Following are 4 T cell receptor beta chains from one sample sequenced in a study of long-term antiretroviral therapy in people with HIV. With survey level as its setting, the immunoSEQ assay was v3.0. Profiled with immunoSEQ multiplex PCR; TCRdb holds only in-frame clones, not every one. Among around 13,000 clones, around 90% were seen once, and the ten largest hold around 23%. Source: unsorted PBMCs, taken 2.1 years after starting antiretroviral therapy. Source of these receptors: a woman between 40 and 50 years old with HIV.

J is TRBJ1-2 and V is TRBV5-1, with 7 nucleotides matching TRBD1. In germline, CDR1 is SGHRS, CDR2 YFSETQ. The length of the CDR3 is 13 residues. V trimming: 2 bases; J trimming: 8 bases; junction bases outside the gene matches: 6. The chain's CDR3 is CASSLGGAYGYTF. CDR3 nucleotide sequence: TGCGCCAGCAGCTTAGGGGGCGCTTACGGCTACACCTTC.

The rearrangement joins TRBV2 to TRBJ2-1; 9 nucleotides match TRBD1. Trimming at V came to 4 bases and at J to 8 bases, leaving 15 bases not matched to a gene. CDR1 and CDR2 (germline): SNHLY, FYNNEI. The CDR3 loop spans 17 amino acids. The CDR3 here is CASSAFGTGSIFDEQFF. The DNA for the CDR3 is TGTGCCAGCAGTGCATTTGGGACAGGGAGTATATTCGATGAGCAGTTCTTC.

The V and J genes are TRBV7-2 and TRBJ1-6; maybe TRBD1 (5 bases). With 5 bases removed from V and 4 bases from J, the gap between germline ends came to 12 bases. The CDR3 is 15 residues long. The germline gives CDR1 SGHTA, CDR2 FQGNSA. The CDR3 DNA follows: TGTGCCAGCAGCCCGAGGCGACAGTATAATTCACCCCTCCACTTT. Protein sequence: CASSPRRQYNSPLHF. The full variable domain, with the rest looked up from reference TRBV7-2 and TRBJ1-6, is GAGVSQSPSNKVTEKGKDVELRCDPISGHTALYWYRQSLGQGLEFLIYFQGNSAPDKSGLPSDRFSAERTGGSVSTLTIQRTQQEDSAVYLCASSPRRQYNSPLHFGNGTRLTVT.

The J gene is TRBJ1-3, the V gene TRBV6-1; D is ambiguous. Germline values: CDR1 MNHNS, CDR2 SASEGT. CDR3 length: 14 residues. V lost 7 bases and J 0 bases, leaving 10 bases between the germline ends. The CDR3 nucleotides are TGTGCCAGCATTGGACCGCACTCTGGAAACACCATATATTTT. Its protein product is CASIGPHSGNTIYF.